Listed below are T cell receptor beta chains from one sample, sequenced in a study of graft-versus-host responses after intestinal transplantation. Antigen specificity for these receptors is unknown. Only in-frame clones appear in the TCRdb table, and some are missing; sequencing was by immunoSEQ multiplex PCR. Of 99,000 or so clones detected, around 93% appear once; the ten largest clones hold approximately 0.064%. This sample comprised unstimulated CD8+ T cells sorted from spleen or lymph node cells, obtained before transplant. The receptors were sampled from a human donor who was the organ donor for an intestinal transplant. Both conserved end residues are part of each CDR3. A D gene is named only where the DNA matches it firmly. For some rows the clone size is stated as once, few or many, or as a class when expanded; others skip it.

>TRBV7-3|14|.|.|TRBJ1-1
CASSPDGGGTEAFF
TGTGCCAGCAGCCCAGACGGCGGAGGCACTGAAGCTTTCTTT
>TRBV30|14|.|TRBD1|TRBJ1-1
CAWSGFRGPTEAFF
TGTGCCTGGAGTGGTTTCAGGGGGCCCACTGAAGCTTTCTTT
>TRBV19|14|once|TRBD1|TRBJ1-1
CASSKTGGWTEAFF
TGTGCCAGTAGTAAAACAGGGGGATGGACTGAAGCTTTCTTT
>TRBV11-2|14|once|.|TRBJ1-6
CASRPTAGDSPLHF
TGTGCCAGCAGACCCACTGCAGGGGATTCACCCCTCCACTTT
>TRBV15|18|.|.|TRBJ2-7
CATSSEKSHKTLSYEQYF
TGTGCCACCAGCAGTGAAAAAAGCCATAAGACTCTATCCTACGAGCAGTACTTC
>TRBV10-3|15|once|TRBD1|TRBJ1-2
CAIRKDRATDYGYTF
TGTGCCATCAGAAAAGACAGGGCGACTGACTATGGCTACACCTTC
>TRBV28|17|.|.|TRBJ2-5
CASSLLTWGREGGTQYF
TGTGCCAGCAGTTTACTTACATGGGGCAGGGAAGGGGGGACCCAGTACTTC
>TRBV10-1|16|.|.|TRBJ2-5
CASSESMEVPAETQYF
TGCGCCAGCAGTGAGTCGATGGAAGTCCCAGCGGAGACCCAGTACTTC
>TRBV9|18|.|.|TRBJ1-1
CASSVAGGGPDMNTEAFF
TGTGCCAGCAGCGTAGCTGGGGGGGGACCAGATATGAACACTGAAGCTTTCTTT
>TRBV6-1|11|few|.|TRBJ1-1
CAEGELKEAFF
TGTGCCGAGGGCGAACTCAAGGAGGCTTTCTTT
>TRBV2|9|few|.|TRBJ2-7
CASSEAASF
TGTGCCAGCAGTGAAGCGGCAAGCTTC
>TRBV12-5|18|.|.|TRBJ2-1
CASGLLGHGTGLYNEQFF
TGTGCTAGTGGTTTGCTGGGTCATGGTACAGGCCTCTACAATGAGCAGTTCTTC
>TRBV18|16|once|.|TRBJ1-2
CASSPTTVIFNYGYTF
TGTGCCAGCTCACCGACAACAGTGATCTTTAACTATGGCTACACCTTC
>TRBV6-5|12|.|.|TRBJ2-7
CASSPTQYEQYF
TGTGCCAGCAGCCCGACACAGTACGAGCAGTACTTC
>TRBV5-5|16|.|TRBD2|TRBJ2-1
CASSPAGTSVYNEQFF
TGTGCCAGCAGCCCGGCCGGGACTAGCGTGTACAATGAGCAGTTCTTC
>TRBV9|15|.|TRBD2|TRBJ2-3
CASSESGRAGDTQYF
TGTGCCAGCAGCGAAAGCGGGAGGGCCGGCGATACGCAGTATTTT
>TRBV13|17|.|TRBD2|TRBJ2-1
CASSLDSGGAPYNEQFF
TGTGCCAGCAGCTTAGATAGCGGGGGGGCCCCCTACAATGAGCAGTTCTTC
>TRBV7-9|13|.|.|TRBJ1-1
CASSLTRDTEAFF
TGTGCCAGCAGCTTGACCAGGGACACTGAAGCTTTCTTT
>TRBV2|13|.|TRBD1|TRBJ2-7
CASSDRQGREQYF
TGTGCCAGCAGTGACCGACAGGGGCGAGAGCAGTACTTC
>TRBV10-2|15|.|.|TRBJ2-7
CASSDVTGSSYEQYF
TGCGCCAGCAGTGACGTCACAGGGTCTTCCTACGAGCAGTACTTC
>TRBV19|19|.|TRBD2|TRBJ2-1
CASSIFCGRTRLFWCEQFF
TGTGCCAGTAGTATCTTCTGCGGGAGGACCAGGCTGTTTTGGTGTGAGCAGTTCTTC
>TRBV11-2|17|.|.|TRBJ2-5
CASSFYLETTDQETQYF
TGTGCCAGCAGCTTTTATTTAGAAACTACCGACCAAGAGACCCAGTACTTC
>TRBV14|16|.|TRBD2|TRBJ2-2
CASRETSSGSTGELFF
TGTGCCAGCAGGGAGACCTCTAGCGGGAGCACCGGGGAGCTGTTTTTT
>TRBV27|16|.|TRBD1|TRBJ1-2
CASSAGTGGLRYGYTF
TGTGCCAGCAGTGCCGGGACAGGGGGCTTGAGATATGGCTACACCTTC
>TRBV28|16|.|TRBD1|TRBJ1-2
CASSSTVETGVYGYTF
TGTGCCAGCAGTTCCACCGTAGAGACAGGGGTTTATGGCTACACCTTC
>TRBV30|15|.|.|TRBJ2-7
CAWSVVIRSRGEQYF
TGTGCCTGGAGTGTGGTAATCCGGTCCAGAGGGGAGCAGTACTTC
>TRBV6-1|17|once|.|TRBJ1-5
CASSDRVPEHGNQPQHF
TGTGCCAGCAGTGACAGGGTGCCTGAACATGGCAATCAGCCCCAGCATTTT
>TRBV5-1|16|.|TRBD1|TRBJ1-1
CASSQGTGDMNTEAFF
TGCGCCAGCAGTCAGGGGACAGGGGACATGAACACTGAAGCTTTCTTT
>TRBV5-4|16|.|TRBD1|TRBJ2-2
CASSLPGQVNTGELFF
TGTGCCAGCAGTCTGCCGGGACAGGTTAACACCGGGGAGCTGTTTTTT
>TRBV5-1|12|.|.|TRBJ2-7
CASSLGAYEQYF
TGCGCCAGCAGCTTGGGTGCGTACGAGCAGTACTTC
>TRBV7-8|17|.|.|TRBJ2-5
CASSLALLIGQAETQYF
TGTGCCAGCAGCTTAGCGCTTTTAATAGGCCAGGCAGAGACCCAGTACTTC
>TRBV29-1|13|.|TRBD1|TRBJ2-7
CSVIGQGLYEQYF
TGCAGCGTCATTGGACAGGGGTTGTACGAGCAGTACTTC
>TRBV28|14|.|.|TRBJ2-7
CASSFEVDSGEQYF
TGTGCCAGCAGTTTTGAGGTGGATTCGGGCGAGCAGTACTTC
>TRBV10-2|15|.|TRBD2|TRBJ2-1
CASSVSGDSYNEQFF
TGCGCCAGCTCCGTGAGCGGGGACTCCTACAATGAGCAGTTCTTC
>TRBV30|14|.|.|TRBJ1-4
CAWRDLQFPEKLFF
TGTGCCTGGAGAGATTTACAGTTCCCCGAAAAACTGTTTTTT
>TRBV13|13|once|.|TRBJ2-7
CASSPDARDEQYF
TGTGCCAGCAGCCCAGACGCCAGGGACGAGCAGTACTTC
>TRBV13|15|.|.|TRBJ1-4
CASSNGGPSNEKLFF
TGTGCCAGCAGTAATGGTGGGCCATCTAATGAAAAACTGTTTTTT
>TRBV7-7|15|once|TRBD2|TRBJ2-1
CASSLAAGGLNEQFF
TGTGCCAGCAGCTTAGCAGCGGGGGGGCTCAATGAGCAGTTCTTC
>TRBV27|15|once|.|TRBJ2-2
CASSGTFANTGELFF
TGTGCCAGCAGCGGGACATTCGCGAACACCGGGGAGCTGTTTTTT
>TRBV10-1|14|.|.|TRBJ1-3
CASSENPLGNTIYF
TGCGCCAGCAGTGAGAACCCACTTGGAAACACCATATATTTT
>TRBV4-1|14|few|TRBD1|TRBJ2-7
CASSQDVTGGEQYF
TGCGCCAGCAGCCAAGACGTGACAGGGGGTGAGCAGTACTTC
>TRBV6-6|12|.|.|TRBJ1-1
CAGVNLNTEAFF
TGTGCCGGAGTGAACTTGAACACTGAAGCTTTCTTT
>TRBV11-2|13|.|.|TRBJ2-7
CASSGMDYLEQYF
TGTGCCAGCAGCGGAATGGACTACCTCGAGCAGTACTTC
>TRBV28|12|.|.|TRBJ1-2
CASSFWEAGYTF
TGTGCCAGCAGTTTCTGGGAGGCTGGCTACACCTTC
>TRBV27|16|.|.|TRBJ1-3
CASSFQPPGIGNTIYF
TGTGCCAGCAGTTTCCAGCCCCCAGGGATAGGAAACACCATATATTTT
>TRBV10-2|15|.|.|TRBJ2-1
CASNPRDKPYNEQFF
TGCGCCAGCAATCCCCGGGACAAGCCTTACAATGAGCAGTTCTTC
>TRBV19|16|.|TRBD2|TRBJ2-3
CASSIGSGGSTDTQYF
TGTGCCAGTAGTATTGGTAGCGGGGGATCCACAGATACGCAGTATTTT
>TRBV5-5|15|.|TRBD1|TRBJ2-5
CASSPGTGYQETQYF
TGTGCCAGCAGTCCCGGGACAGGGTACCAAGAGACCCAGTACTTC
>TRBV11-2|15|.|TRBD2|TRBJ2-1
CASSFSGRSYNEQFF
TGTGCCAGCAGCTTTAGCGGGAGGTCCTACAATGAGCAGTTCTTC
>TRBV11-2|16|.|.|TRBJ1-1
CASRPQRGAPDTEAFF
TGTGCCAGCAGACCCCAGCGGGGGGCGCCCGACACTGAAGCTTTCTTT
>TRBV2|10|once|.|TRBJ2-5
CASGASAQYF
TGTGCCAGCGGGGCTTCGGCCCAGTACTTC
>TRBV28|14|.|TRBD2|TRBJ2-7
CASKGLARAYEQYF
TGTGCCAGCAAGGGACTAGCGAGAGCCTACGAGCAGTACTTC
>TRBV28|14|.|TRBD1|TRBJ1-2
CASTTRGLSYGYTF
TGTGCCAGTACGACCAGGGGGCTGAGCTATGGCTACACCTTC
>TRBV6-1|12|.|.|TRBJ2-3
CASSEWLDTQYF
TGTGCCAGCAGTGAATGGCTAGATACGCAGTATTTT
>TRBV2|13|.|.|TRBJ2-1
CASSDNTYNEQFF
TGTGCCAGCAGTGATAACACCTACAATGAGCAGTTCTTC
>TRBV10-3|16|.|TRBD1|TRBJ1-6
CAISETTTGRDSPLHF
TGTGCCATCAGTGAGACAACGACAGGGAGAGATTCACCCCTCCACTTT
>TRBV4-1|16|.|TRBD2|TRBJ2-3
CASSQGLAGATDTQYF
TGCGCCAGCAGCCAAGGACTAGCGGGGGCTACAGATACGCAGTATTTT
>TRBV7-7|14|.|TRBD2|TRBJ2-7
CASSETSGSYEQYF
TGTGCTAGCAGCGAGACTAGCGGGAGCTACGAGCAGTACTTC
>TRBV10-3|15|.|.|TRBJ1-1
CAISELETQYTEAFF
TGTGCCATCAGTGAGCTAGAAACCCAGTACACTGAAGCTTTCTTT
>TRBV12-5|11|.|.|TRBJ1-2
CASGPSGGYTF
TGTGCTAGTGGTCCCTCGGGTGGCTACACCTTC